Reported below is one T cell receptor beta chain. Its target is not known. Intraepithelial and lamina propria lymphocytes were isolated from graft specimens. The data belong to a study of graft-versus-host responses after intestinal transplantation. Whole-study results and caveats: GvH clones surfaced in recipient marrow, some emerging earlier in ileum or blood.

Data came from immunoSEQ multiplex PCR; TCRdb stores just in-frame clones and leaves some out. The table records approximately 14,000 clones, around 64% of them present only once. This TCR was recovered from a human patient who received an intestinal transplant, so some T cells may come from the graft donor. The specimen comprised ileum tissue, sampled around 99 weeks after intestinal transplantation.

The CDR3 is CASSTQNTGELFF. In DNA, the CDR3 is TGCGCCAGCAGTACCCAGAACACCGGGGAGCTGTTTTTT. This chain joins TRBV5-1 and TRBJ2-2, with D hard to call. This CDR3 is 13 amino acids long. The V and J ends lost 5 bases and 1 base respectively, with 6 bases between them. Germline V lookup: CDR1 SGHRS, CDR2 YFSETQ.